One and the same sample provided the 23 T cell receptor beta chains below, sequenced in a study of T-cell memory formation after mild COVID-19. TCRdb re-called the 5' RACE reads with MiXCR, one entry per CDR3 protein. Counted here are over 500,000 distinct CDR3 sequences, 17% occurring once; the ten biggest clones make up 8.1%. The material sequenced was PBMCs or a T cell subset sorted from them (not recorded which). The source is an adult woman who had mild COVID-19 (a few samples of this study predate the infection). Cell type and time point are not known.

This CDR3 is CASSSSGGKYSYF. The CDR3 region has the DNA TGTGCCAGCAGTTCGAGCGGGGGAAAATATAGTTACTTC. V and J are TRBV6-5 and TRBJ2-7; 8 bases fit TRBD2. V shed 4 bases, J shed 13 bases, and the junction held 12 bases outside the gene matches. CDR3 size: 13 residues. Germline CDR1 and CDR2: MNHEY and SVGAGI.

The genes are TRBV30 and TRBJ2-3, with 13 bases aligning to TRBD2. The germline V gene has CDR1 GTSNPN and CDR2 SVGIG (reference sequence). The CDR3 spans 15 residues. V lost 4 bases and J lost 6; bases outside the gene matches: 7. The CDR3 loop is CAWTRLAGGRDTQYF. The CDR3 DNA follows: TGTGCCTGGACCAGACTAGCGGGAGGTAGGGATACGCAGTATTTT.

This clonotype was observed a handful of times. This chain links TRBV7-6 with TRBJ2-3; possibly TRBD1 for D (5 bases). The CDR3 covers 16 residues. CDR1 is SGHVS and CDR2 is FNYEAQ in the germline V gene. V dropped 0 bases and J dropped 0 bases, with 10 bases sitting between them. The CDR3 sequence: CASSLAQGSSTDTQYF. DNA for the CDR3: TGTGCCAGCAGCTTAGCGCAGGGTTCTAGCACAGATACGCAGTATTTT.

The V call is TRBV30, the J call TRBJ2-2; 7 positions match TRBD2. Per germline, CDR1 GTSNPN and CDR2 SVGIG (reference sequence). V dropped 0 bases and J dropped 5; count of bases not matched to a gene: 6. The CDR3 sequence is 15 residues long. DNA for the CDR3: TGTGCCTGGAGTGTACCCGGACTAGATACCGGGGAGCTGTTTTTT. Its protein product is CAWSVPGLDTGELFF.

This clonotype was seen a handful of times. The CDR3 protein is CATSDNSGGITGELFF. Here the CDR3 DNA reads TGTGCCACCAGTGATAATAGCGGGGGAATCACCGGGGAGCTGTTTTTT. The rearrangement links TRBV24-1 to TRBJ2-2; TRBD2 agrees at 9 bases. Germline lookup yields CDR1 KGHDR and CDR2 SFDVKD. CDR3 length: 16 residues. J was trimmed by 4 bases and V by 3 bases; bases with no gene match: 5.

The rearrangement links TRBV5-5 to TRBJ1-1; D is unresolved. Trimming cost V 3 bases and J 4 bases, with 16 bases left between them. CDR3 length: 15 amino acids. The V gene's germline CDR1 is SGHKS and CDR2 YYEKEE (reference sequence). CDR3 coding DNA: TGTGCCAGCAGCTCTTTGGGCGGGGATAGCACTGAAGCTTTCTTT. As protein: CASSSLGGDSTEAFF.

This clonotype has more than one count but fewer than ten. V gene TRBV24-1 combines with J gene TRBJ2-7, with D perhaps TRBD1 or TRBD2 (5 bases each). V lost 6 bases and J 0 bases, leaving 11 bases between the germline ends. Germline assignment: CDR1 KGHDR and CDR2 SFDVKD. This CDR3 region has 14 residues. The CDR3 nucleotides are TGTGCCACCAGTCCAGGGACGGTCTCCTACGAGCAGTACTTC. Protein product: CATSPGTVSYEQYF.

This clonotype was detected a few times. This chain connects TRBV29-1 to TRBJ2-7; D gene unclear. Trimming removed 6 bases at V and 1 base at J, with 10 bases between. The CDR3 spans 12 residues. The germline CDR1 and CDR2 sequences are SQVTM and ANQGSEA. The CDR3 DNA is TGCAGCGTGCTCGGGCATTCCTACGAGCAGTACTTC. This encodes CSVLGHSYEQYF.

This chain links TRBV20-1 with TRBJ1-1, with 8 nucleotides matching TRBD1. Germline loops: CDR1 DFQATT, CDR2 SNEGSKA (reference sequence). The CDR3 has 16 residues. Germline trimming cut 3 bases from V and 4 bases from J; bases unmatched to any gene: 13. The CDR3 DNA follows: TGCAGTGCTAGGGCTCGGCAGGGGGCGCTGGGCACTGAAGCTTTCTTT. Translation gives CSARARQGALGTEAFF.

The chain recombines TRBV12-3 or TRBV12-4 with TRBJ1-1; D possibly corresponds to TRBD1 (5 bases). The CDR3 length is 15 residues. With 0 bases removed from V and 6 bases from J, the gap between germline ends came to 14 bases. CDR3 nucleotide sequence: TGTGCCAGCAGTTTAGCCCCAGGGTATCAGCCTGAAGCTTTCTTT. It specifies CASSLAPGYQPEAFF.

Concerning this clonotype: This sequence may be a read error, since a much larger clone differs from it by one base. The genes are TRBV24-1 and TRBJ2-1, with 13 bases fitting TRBD2. CDR1 is KGHDR, CDR2 SFDVKD, per germline. This CDR3 spans 18 amino acids. CDR3 sequence: CAASDPSRTSGSYNEQFF. CDR3 in DNA: TGTGCCGCCAGTGATCCAAGCCGGACTAGCGGGAGTTACAATGAGCAGTTCTTC.

In this sample, this clonotype turned up a few times. A read error may account for a junction end that differs from germline. This sequence joins TRBV12-3 or TRBV12-4 and TRBJ2-3; 7 nucleotides align to TRBD1. The CDR3 is made up of 16 amino acids. The CDR3 protein is CASRLDRAVGTDTQYF. CDR3 nucleotide sequence: TGTGCCAGCAGGTTAGACAGGGCAGTGGGCACAGATACGCAGTATTTT.

The rearrangement uses TRBV20-1 and TRBJ2-7; the D is unclear. This CDR3 spans 12 amino acids. Trimming took 4 bases from V and 2 from J, leaving 9 bases between them. Germline loops: CDR1 DFQATT, CDR2 SNEGSKA (reference sequence). The CDR3 sequence is CSANQVAYEQYF. DNA for the CDR3: TGCAGTGCTAACCAGGTAGCCTACGAGCAGTACTTC.

J is TRBJ2-4 and V is TRBV6-6; D may be TRBD1 or TRBD2 (7 bases each). The CDR3 length is 12 residues. CDR1 MNHNY and CDR2 SVGAGI come from the germline V gene (reference sequence). V shed 6 bases and J shed 11 bases, with 14 bases lying between them. The CDR3 DNA follows: TGTGCCAGCAGCCTCCCAGGGGGGGTTCAGTACTTC. Translated, it gives CASSLPGGVQYF.

The chain combines TRBV6-5 with TRBJ1-5, with unresolved D. This CDR3 region has 15 residues. The V gene lost 6 bases and the J gene lost 1 base, with 13 bases spanning the gap. Germline CDR1 and CDR2: MNHEY and SVGAGI. CDR3 sequence reads: CASRVSRWSNQPQHF. In DNA form, the CDR3 reads TGTGCCAGCAGAGTCTCCCGGTGGAGCAATCAGCCCCAGCATTTT.

The chain couples TRBV6-4 to TRBJ2-3; D may be TRBD1 (7 bases). Germline-derived CDR1 and CDR2 are MRHNA and SNTAGT. The length of the CDR3 is 15 residues. Trimming pared 0 bases from V and 3 bases from J, leaving 10 bases between. This CDR3 reads CASSDSEGATDTQYF. In DNA form, the CDR3 reads TGTGCCAGCAGTGACTCGGAGGGGGCGACAGATACGCAGTATTTT.

This clonotype came up a few times. The DNA for the CDR3 is TGTGCCAGCAGCCGCGAGCGGGGTGTTGCCAATGAGCAGTTCTTC. It codes for CASSRERGVANEQFF. The rearrangement links TRBV5-6 to TRBJ2-1; 7 nucleotides match TRBD2. This CDR3 has 15 amino acids. Germline CDR1 is SGHDT and CDR2 is YYEEEE. V shed 4 bases and J 6 bases; nucleotides not matched to a gene: 10.

The CDR3 DNA reads as TGCAGCGGGGTGACTCTAGTAGGCAATGAGCAGTTCTTC. It translates to CSGVTLVGNEQFF. The rearrangement joins TRBV29-1 to TRBJ2-1, with no clear D. The germline CDR1 and CDR2 sequences are SQVTM and ANQGSEA. This CDR3 has 13 amino acids. Between the trimmed V and J ends, which lost 7 bases and 6 bases, there was a span of 16 bases.

This clonotype was counted between two and nine times. The chain employs TRBV6-5 and TRBJ2-7; TRBD1 matches 8 bases. Per germline, CDR1 MNHEY and CDR2 SVGAGI. V gave up 6 bases and J gave up 5 bases; unmatched junction bases: 15. CDR3 length: 16 residues. The CDR3 loop reads CASSKLQGAPPNEQYF. CDR3 nucleotide sequence: TGTGCCAGCAGCAAACTCCAGGGGGCCCCCCCCAACGAGCAGTACTTC.

This clonotype was found a few times. DNA of the CDR3: TGTGCCAGCTCCCCCAATGCGGGGGAGACCCAGTACTTC. It is translated as CASSPNAGETQYF. This chain connects TRBV18 to TRBJ2-5, with D maybe TRBD2 (6 bases). Germline lookup yields CDR1 KGHSH and CDR2 LQKENI. The CDR3 consists of 13 residues. Trimming stripped 6 bases from V and 5 bases from J, with 13 bases between.

This chain links TRBV6-1 with TRBJ2-2; D call uncertain. The CDR3 runs to 16 residues. CDR1 MNHNS and CDR2 SASEGT come from the germline V gene. V was shortened by 2 bases and J by 3 bases, with 13 bases between the two germline ends. CDR3 loop: CASSEWVSPDTGELFF. For the CDR3, the DNA is TGTGCCAGCAGTGAATGGGTCAGCCCGGACACCGGGGAGCTGTTTTTT.

This clonotype was counted between two and nine times. The V gene is TRBV7-9, the J gene TRBJ2-7, with 9 bases fitting TRBD1. Germline V CDR1 and CDR2: SEHNR, FQNEAQ (reference sequence). CDR3 length: 16 residues. The junction had 9 bases not matched to a gene; V was cut back by 5 bases and J by 1 base. The CDR3 bases are TGTGCCAGCAGCCTCTATGGGACAGGGAATTCCTACGAGCAGTACTTC. Translated: CASSLYGTGNSYEQYF.

This clonotype was counted only a few times. V is TRBV24-1 and J is TRBJ2-1; D is possibly TRBD1 (6 bases). The CDR3 consists of 17 residues. Trimming cost V 4 bases and J 4 bases, with 19 bases left between them. The germline gives CDR1 KGHDR, CDR2 SFDVKD. The CDR3 DNA follows: TGTGCCACCAGTGACCGTTGGGGGCGGCGGAATTACAATGAGCAGTTCTTC. It codes for CATSDRWGRRNYNEQFF.